The rows below give T cell receptor beta chains drawn from one sample of a study of a mutant IDH1 vaccine in newly diagnosed glioma. These receptors' antigens are unknown. TCRdb keeps only in-frame clones here, not all; method: immunoSEQ multiplex PCR. The sample includes fewer than 70,000 clones, more than 85% seen only once; the top ten take 2% to 2.5%. Sequenced material: PBMCs, taken from a glioma patient whose treatment included an IDH1 peptide vaccine. Receptors were obtained from a man aged 25-45 years with glioma. CDR3s include the opening cysteine and the closing phenylalanine or tryptophan. Fields, in order: CDR3 length, V gene, D gene, J gene, clone size, CDR3 protein, CDR3 DNA. The D gene is left open where the match is weak. The size entry is marked missing in some rows and otherwise reads once, few, many or a size class.

CDR3 length: 16
V gene: TRBV28
D gene: TRBD2
J gene: TRBJ2-7
clone size: NA
CDR3 protein: CASRALGLAETGEQYF
CDR3 DNA: TGTGCCAGCAGGGCTTTGGGACTAGCGGAGACAGGAGAGCAGTACTTC

CDR3 length: 10
V gene: TRBV30
D gene: NA
J gene: TRBJ2-5
clone size: NA
CDR3 protein: CAWSAGRTYF
CDR3 DNA: TGTGCCTGGAGTGCCGGACGGACGTACTTC

CDR3 length: 12
V gene: TRBV29-1
D gene: NA
J gene: TRBJ2-1
clone size: NA
CDR3 protein: CSVEEQLDEQFF
CDR3 DNA: TGCAGCGTTGAAGAGCAGCTGGATGAGCAGTTCTTC

CDR3 length: 16
V gene: TRBV14
D gene: TRBD1
J gene: TRBJ1-4
clone size: NA
CDR3 protein: CASSPTGIGLSEKLFF
CDR3 DNA: TGTGCCAGCAGCCCGACAGGGATCGGATTATCTGAAAAACTGTTTTTT

CDR3 length: 15
V gene: TRBV27
D gene: NA
J gene: TRBJ1-1
clone size: NA
CDR3 protein: CASSPRAGVLTEAFF
CDR3 DNA: TGTGCCAGCAGTCCCCGGGCAGGGGTGCTCACTGAAGCTTTCTTT

CDR3 length: 15
V gene: TRBV6-1
D gene: TRBD2
J gene: TRBJ2-7
clone size: NA
CDR3 protein: CASRKIIAGDYEQYF
CDR3 DNA: TGTGCCAGCAGGAAAATAATAGCGGGGGACTACGAGCAGTACTTC

CDR3 length: 17
V gene: TRBV10-3
D gene: NA
J gene: TRBJ1-2
clone size: NA
CDR3 protein: CAISDFTKGGALSRYTF
CDR3 DNA: TGTGCCATCAGTGATTTCACTAAGGGGGGGGCCCTATCGCGATACACCTTC

CDR3 length: 16
V gene: TRBV5-1
D gene: NA
J gene: TRBJ2-3
clone size: NA
CDR3 protein: CASSLPGLSSTDTQYF
CDR3 DNA: TGCGCCAGCAGCTTGCCAGGACTATCTAGCACAGATACGCAGTATTTT

CDR3 length: 15
V gene: TRBV5-1
D gene: TRBD1
J gene: TRBJ2-1
clone size: NA
CDR3 protein: CASSQDRGVANEQFF
CDR3 DNA: TGCGCCAGCAGCCAAGACAGGGGGGTGGCGAATGAGCAGTTCTTC

CDR3 length: 15
V gene: TRBV5-1
D gene: TRBD1
J gene: TRBJ1-1
clone size: NA
CDR3 protein: CASSLLQGRNTEAFF
CDR3 DNA: TGCGCCAGCAGCTTACTACAGGGGAGGAACACTGAAGCTTTCTTT

CDR3 length: 13
V gene: TRBV2
D gene: NA
J gene: TRBJ2-7
clone size: NA
CDR3 protein: CASSEVIGYEQYF
CDR3 DNA: TGTGCCAGCAGTGAAGTCATAGGCTACGAGCAGTACTTC

CDR3 length: 14
V gene: TRBV29-1
D gene: NA
J gene: TRBJ1-1
clone size: NA
CDR3 protein: CSVEVVGVGTEAFF
CDR3 DNA: TGCAGCGTTGAAGTAGTGGGCGTGGGGACTGAAGCTTTCTTT

CDR3 length: 15
V gene: TRBV6-5
D gene: NA
J gene: TRBJ1-1
clone size: few
CDR3 protein: CASSLSQVFNTEAFF
CDR3 DNA: TGTGCCAGCAGCCTATCACAGGTCTTCAACACTGAAGCTTTCTTT

CDR3 length: 14
V gene: TRBV10-3
D gene: NA
J gene: TRBJ1-5
clone size: NA
CDR3 protein: CAISEGGIGQPQHF
CDR3 DNA: TGTGCCATCAGTGAGGGGGGTATAGGTCAGCCCCAGCATTTT

CDR3 length: 14
V gene: TRBV28
D gene: NA
J gene: TRBJ1-1
clone size: NA
CDR3 protein: CASSWQGLNTEAFF
CDR3 DNA: TGTGCCAGCTCATGGCAGGGGCTAAACACTGAAGCTTTCTTT

CDR3 length: 16
V gene: TRBV14
D gene: NA
J gene: TRBJ2-7
clone size: NA
CDR3 protein: CASSRLLHSQGYEQYF
CDR3 DNA: TGTGCCAGCAGCCGCCTACTTCATTCACAGGGCTACGAGCAGTACTTC

CDR3 length: 14
V gene: TRBV15
D gene: NA
J gene: TRBJ2-7
clone size: NA
CDR3 protein: CATSPVVGSYEQYF
CDR3 DNA: TGTGCCACCAGCCCAGTAGTGGGATCCTACGAGCAGTACTTC

CDR3 length: 13
V gene: TRBV5-4
D gene: NA
J gene: TRBJ2-7
clone size: NA
CDR3 protein: CASSLGPPYEQYF
CDR3 DNA: TGTGCCAGCAGCTTGGGGCCCCCGTACGAGCAGTACTTC

CDR3 length: 16
V gene: TRBV4-1
D gene: TRBD2
J gene: TRBJ2-1
clone size: NA
CDR3 protein: CASSQIASGQYNEQFF
CDR3 DNA: TGCGCCAGCAGCCAGATAGCTAGCGGCCAATACAATGAGCAGTTCTTC

CDR3 length: 15
V gene: TRBV6-1
D gene: NA
J gene: TRBJ2-3
clone size: NA
CDR3 protein: CASSEGTPGGRTQYF
CDR3 DNA: TGTGCCAGCAGTGAAGGGACTCCTGGGGGGAGGACGCAGTATTTT

CDR3 length: 11
V gene: TRBV2
D gene: NA
J gene: TRBJ2-7
clone size: once
CDR3 protein: CASSGSYEQYF
CDR3 DNA: TGTGCCAGCAGTGGATCATACGAGCAGTACTTC

CDR3 length: 14
V gene: TRBV2
D gene: NA
J gene: TRBJ2-7
clone size: NA
CDR3 protein: CASRLEPSTYEQYF
CDR3 DNA: TGTGCCAGTCGACTAGAGCCGTCGACCTACGAGCAGTACTTC